These 29 T cell receptor beta chains came from one sample sequenced in a study of radiation and T cells in renal cell carcinoma. Produced via immunoSEQ multiplex PCR; TCRdb's table is partial and in-frame only. The table shows some 110,000 clones, with around 83% occurring only once. The time point is: baseline pretreatment blood. As for treatment: 15 Gy SBRT to primary tumor, nephrectomy 4 weeks later. The sequenced sample was blood, obtained from a patient whose treatment included radiotherapy and nephrectomy. Receptors were obtained from a woman aged 55-75 years with renal cell carcinoma.

The chain couples TRBV4-3 to TRBJ2-1, with 7 bases fitting TRBD2. With V trimmed by 3 bases and J by 0 bases, 8 bases remained unmatched. The length of the CDR3 is 17 residues. Germline CDR1 is LGHNA and CDR2 is YSLEER. In DNA form, the CDR3 reads TGCGCCAGCAGCCACCACGGGAGGCGGACCTCCTACAATGAGCAGTTCTTC. It encodes CASSHHGRRTSYNEQFF.

The genes are TRBV9 and TRBJ2-5; D might be TRBD2 (6 bases). This CDR3 contains 17 residues. Trimming pared 0 bases from V and 0 bases from J, leaving 15 bases between. Germline loops: CDR1 SGDLS, CDR2 YYNGEE. CDR3 in DNA: TGTGCCAGCAGCGTAGAGGAGGGGCAACCTTACCAAGAGACCCAGTACTTC. Protein product: CASSVEEGQPYQETQYF. Variable domain in full (rest from reference TRBV9 and TRBJ2-5): DSGVTQTPKHLITATGQRVTLRCSPRSGDLSVYWYQQSLDQGLQFLIQYYNGEERAKGNILERFSAQQFPDLHSELNLSSLELGDSALYFCASSVEEGQPYQETQYFGPGTRLLVL.

The chain carries TRBV2 and TRBJ2-5; D uncertain. Germline values: CDR1 SNHLY, CDR2 FYNNEI. V was cut by 1 base and J by 7 bases, with 13 bases left in between. The length of the CDR3 is 14 residues. The CDR3 DNA reads as TGTGCCAGCAGTGAAGTACTTGACCGCCGGACCCAGTACTTC. It is translated as CASSEVLDRRTQYF.

This sequence joins TRBV4-1 and TRBJ2-7; TRBD2 might be the D (5 bases). Per the germline V gene, CDR1 is MGHRA and CDR2 is YSYEKL. V dropped 0 bases and J dropped 7 bases, with 28 bases sitting between them. This CDR3 comprises 19 residues. DNA of the CDR3: TGCGCCAGCAGCCAAGAAATTGGTAATGGGTCTCCAACCCCGGGGGAGCAGTACTTC. This translates into CASSQEIGNGSPTPGEQYF.

This clone was recorded only once. This chain joins TRBV15 and TRBJ2-3; no reliable D call. Germline CDR1 reads LNHNV; CDR2 reads YYDKDF (reference sequence). The V end was cut by 3 bases, the J end by 2 bases, with 9 bases between. The CDR3 runs 14 residues. The CDR3 DNA is TGTGCCACCAGCAGGAGGCAGGTCACAGATACGCAGTATTTT. It codes for CATSRRQVTDTQYF. Drawing the rest from reference TRBV15 and TRBJ2-3, the complete variable domain is DAMVIQNPRYQVTQFGKPVTLSCSQTLNHNVMYWYQQKSSQAPKLLFHYYDKDFNNEADTPDNFQSRRPNTSFCFLDIRSPGLGDTAMYLCATSRRQVTDTQYFGPGTRLTVL.

In regard to this clone: A junction boundary mismatches the germline segment, possibly from a read error. The V call is TRBV6-5, the J call TRBJ1-5; D not certain. The CDR3 extends over 13 amino acids. Germline V lookup: CDR1 MNHEY, CDR2 SVGAGI. The CDR3 sequence: CAISEFSDQPQHF. The CDR3 bases are TGTGCCATCAGTGAGTTTTCGGATCAGCCCCAGCATTTT.

V and J are TRBV30 and TRBJ2-7; D not certain. Trimming removed 8 bases from V and 3 bases from J, with 8 bases in between. The CDR3 totals 10 residues. Germline V gene sequence: CDR1 GTSNPN, CDR2 SVGIG (reference sequence). The CDR3 sequence: CALGNYEQYF. DNA of the CDR3: TGTGCCCTAGGGAACTACGAGCAGTACTTC.

This clone has just a few counts. This chain uses TRBV10-3 with TRBJ2-7; 9 bases agree with TRBD1. Germline lookup yields CDR1 ENHRY and CDR2 SYGVKD. V was clipped by 4 bases and J by 0 bases; unmatched bases: 4. The CDR3 consists of 15 residues. CDR3 sequence reads: CAISGTGALSYEQYF. CDR3 nucleotide sequence: TGTGCCATCAGTGGGACAGGGGCCCTCTCCTACGAGCAGTACTTC.

The V gene is TRBV19, the J gene TRBJ1-2; TRBD1 matches 7 bases. CDR1 LNHDA and CDR2 SQIVND come from the germline V gene (reference sequence). This CDR3 comprises 15 residues. J lost 4 bases, V lost 5 bases, and 10 bases had no gene match. The CDR3 protein is CASSSRQGALYGYTF. CDR3 DNA sequence: TGTGCCAGTAGTTCCCGACAGGGAGCCCTCTATGGCTACACCTTC.

This clone was observed a single time. The chain employs TRBV2 and TRBJ2-5; D is perhaps TRBD1 (6 bases). The J call may be wrong; the DNA end is better matched by TRBJ2-7. In germline, CDR1 is SNHLY, CDR2 FYNNEI. The CDR3 is 14 residues long. CDR3 residues: CASSDKTGSYEQYF. The CDR3 nucleotides are TGTGCCAGCAGTGACAAGACAGGCTCCTACGAGCAGTACTTC.

The rearrangement links TRBV7-8 to TRBJ1-1; D is undetermined. CDR3 length equals 13 residues. CDR1 is SGHVS, CDR2 FQNEAQ, per germline. Between the trimmed V and J ends, which lost 4 bases and 1 base, there was a span of 7 bases. Here the CDR3 reads CASSSRQNTEAFF. DNA for the CDR3: TGTGCCAGCAGCTCGAGACAGAACACTGAAGCTTTCTTT.

The table lists this clone with a few counts. The gene calls are TRBV9 and TRBJ2-2; 9 bases match TRBD1. This CDR3 contains 16 residues. Germline CDR1 reads SGDLS; CDR2 reads YYNGEE. V lost 3 bases, J lost 9 bases, and 12 bases stayed unmatched. CDR3 bases: TGTGCCAGCAGCGAGGGGACAGGGTCTCTGGGTCGGGAGCTGTTTTTT. Its protein is CASSEGTGSLGRELFF.

This sequence joins TRBV19 and TRBJ1-1; D uncertain. Trimming cost V 0 bases and J 1 base, with 15 bases left between them. Germline V gene data show CDR1 as LNHDA and CDR2 as SQIVND (reference sequence). The CDR3 spans 17 residues. The chain's CDR3 is CASSIDLPGGPNTEAFF. CDR3 nucleotide sequence: TGTGCCAGTAGTATAGACCTCCCAGGAGGGCCGAACACTGAAGCTTTCTTT.

V and J are TRBV7-8 and TRBJ1-5, with 7 bases that match TRBD1. Per the germline V gene, CDR1 is SGHVS and CDR2 is FQNEAQ. Germline trimming cut 6 bases from V and 1 base from J; bases unmatched to any gene: 6. The CDR3 is 15 residues long. CDR3 sequence reads: CASSRDRVSNQPQHF. The CDR3 DNA reads TGTGCCAGCAGTCGAGACAGGGTCAGCAATCAGCCCCAGCATTTT.

The genes are TRBV21-1 and TRBJ1-6. TRBV21-1 is flagged as a pseudogene. The length of the CDR3 is 8 residues. The CDR3 nucleotides read TGTGCCAGCAGCCTGCTCCACTTT. The encoded protein is CASSLLHF.

The V call is TRBV4-1, the J call TRBJ1-2; D call uncertain. Germline CDR1 and CDR2: MGHRA and YSYEKL. Trimming cost V 2 bases and J 5 bases, with 18 bases left between them. The CDR3 loop spans 16 amino acids. Written as DNA, the CDR3 is TGCGCCAGCAGCCAAAGCGGCGGGATGGGATTTTATGGCTACACCTTC. Its protein is CASSQSGGMGFYGYTF.

CDR3 sequence reads: CAIQRDSSGANVLTF. The CDR3 DNA reads as TGTGCCATCCAGAGGGACAGCTCTGGGGCCAACGTCCTGACTTTC. This chain links TRBV15 with TRBJ2-6; 7 bases align to TRBD1. Germline loops: CDR1 LNHNV, CDR2 YYDKDF (reference sequence). The CDR3 is made up of 15 amino acids. V was clipped by 10 bases and J by 0 bases; unmatched bases: 6.

In its sample, this clone was seen once. This chain links TRBV21-1 with TRBJ2-5; TRBD1 is taken as the D call from the table, unchecked against the DNA. TRBV21-1 is a pseudogene segment. The length of the CDR3 is 17 residues. The CDR3 DNA follows: TGTGCCAGCAGCAAAGCTGTCGGCGACAGGGTGGGGGAGACCCAGTACTTC. Translated: CASSKAVGDRVGETQYF.

This chain uses TRBV4-1 with TRBJ2-5, with no clear D. Trimming shortened V by 0 bases and J by 6 bases, and 5 bases separated the two germline ends. CDR1 is MGHRA and CDR2 is YSYEKL in the germline V gene. CDR3 length: 12 residues. The CDR3 region is CASSQDWKTQYF. Written as DNA, the CDR3 is TGCGCCAGCAGCCAAGATTGGAAGACCCAGTACTTC.

This chain uses TRBV5-4 with TRBJ2-6; 7 nucleotides align to TRBD1. CDR3 length: 16 residues. CDR1 and CDR2 from the germline V gene are SGHNT and YYREEE (reference sequence). The V gene end was trimmed by 5 bases and the J gene end by 4 bases; junction bases not matched to a gene: 9. The CDR3, as DNA: TGTGCCAGCAGTACCATCGACAGGGCCGGGGCCAACGTCCTGACTTTC. Translating it yields CASSTIDRAGANVLTF.

The V and J genes are TRBV6-5 and TRBJ1-2, with a tentative D call TRBD1 (6 bases). Germline V CDR1 and CDR2: MNHEY, SVGAGI. This CDR3 has 15 residues. V gave up 6 bases and J gave up 2 bases, with 16 bases separating them. Here the CDR3 reads CASRQDRGQNYGYTF. Here the CDR3 DNA reads TGTGCCAGCAGGCAAGATAGAGGACAGAACTATGGCTACACCTTC.

The rearrangement uses TRBV29-1 and TRBJ2-7; D unresolved. CDR3 size: 11 residues. Germline V gives CDR1 SQVTM, CDR2 ANQGSEA. With 6 bases removed from V and 3 bases from J, the gap between germline ends came to 9 bases. The CDR3 protein is CSVPGVYEQYF. Written as DNA, the CDR3 is TGCAGCGTCCCCGGCGTCTACGAGCAGTACTTC.

The CDR3 reads CASSAYRSSYNEQFF. As DNA, the CDR3 is TGTGCCAGCAGTGCGTACAGGTCATCCTACAATGAGCAGTTCTTC. This chain uses TRBV6-1 with TRBJ2-1; maybe TRBD1 (5 bases). V was clipped by 4 bases and J by 1 base, with 11 bases between them. The CDR3 has 15 residues. Germline loops: CDR1 MNHNS, CDR2 SASEGT.

V is TRBV7-8 and J is TRBJ2-1; 13 bases are a match to TRBD2. CDR3 length: 16 residues. CDR1 is SGHVS, CDR2 FQNEAQ, per germline. V was clipped by 4 bases and J by 8 bases; unmatched bases: 8. CDR3 bases: TGTGCCAGCAGCTCAAGGACTAGCGGGAGCCGGCATGAGCAGTTCTTC. The encoded protein is CASSSRTSGSRHEQFF.

This clone has more than one count but fewer than ten. V usage is TRBV2 and J usage is TRBJ1-5; a possible D gene is TRBD1 (6 bases). Germline-derived CDR1 and CDR2 are SNHLY and FYNNEI. CDR3 length: 13 residues. Trimming pared 6 bases from V and 4 bases from J, leaving 10 bases between. The chain's CDR3 is CASRYTGNQPQHF. The DNA of the CDR3 is TGTGCCAGCAGGTACACAGGGAATCAGCCCCAGCATTTT.

The chain joins TRBV4-1 to TRBJ2-2; 7 bases agree with TRBD2. The CDR3 runs to 15 residues. Unmatched junction bases numbered 7, after V lost 5 bases and J lost 4 bases. Looked up from germline, CDR1 is MGHRA and CDR2 is YSYEKL. CDR3 DNA sequence: TGCGCCAGCAGCTGGGGCGGGAGCGTCACCGGGGAGCTGTTTTTT. Amino acid sequence: CASSWGGSVTGELFF.

There are a few counts of this clone. The chain couples TRBV19 to TRBJ2-2; TRBD1 matches at 9 bases. Germline CDR1 and CDR2: LNHDA and SQIVND (reference sequence). The CDR3 loop spans 14 amino acids. Trimming at V came to 7 bases and at J to 4 bases, leaving 4 bases not matched to a gene. The CDR3 region is CASTGTGPTGELFF. The DNA of the CDR3 is TGTGCCAGTACCGGGACAGGGCCCACCGGGGAGCTGTTTTTT.

This chain links TRBV9 with TRBJ2-7, with TRBD1 matching 10 bases. Germline V gives CDR1 SGDLS, CDR2 YYNGEE. V lost 3 bases, J lost 3 bases, and 6 bases stayed unmatched. The CDR3 contains 15 residues. The CDR3 bases are TGTGCCAGCAGCGAGAGACAGGGGGCGCACTACGAGCAGTACTTC. The encoded protein is CASSERQGAHYEQYF.

With respect to this clone: Other DNA sequences in the sample encode the same CDR3. V gene TRBV5-1 combines with J gene TRBJ1-1; D remains unclear. Trimming removed 0 bases from V and 3 bases from J, with 6 bases in between. Germline assignment: CDR1 SGHRS and CDR2 YFSETQ. This CDR3 region has 13 residues. This CDR3 is CASSLAGDTEAFF. The CDR3 DNA reads TGCGCCAGCAGCTTGGCTGGAGACACTGAAGCTTTCTTT.